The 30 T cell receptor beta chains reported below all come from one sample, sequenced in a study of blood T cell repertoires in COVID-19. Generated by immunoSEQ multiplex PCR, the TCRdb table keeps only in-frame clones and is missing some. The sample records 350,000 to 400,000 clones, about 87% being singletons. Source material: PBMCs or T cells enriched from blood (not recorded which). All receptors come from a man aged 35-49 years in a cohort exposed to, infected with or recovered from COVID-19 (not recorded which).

In DNA form, the CDR3 reads TGTGCCAGCAGCTTAGGGTCCAGCGGCTTCGGCACCGGGGAGCTGTTTTTT. Translated, it gives CASSLGSSGFGTGELFF. The chain combines TRBV7-8 with TRBJ2-2; perhaps TRBD2 as D (5 bases). V was clipped by 1 base and J by 4 bases, with 16 bases between them. This CDR3 spans 17 amino acids. The germline V gene has CDR1 SGHVS and CDR2 FQNEAQ.

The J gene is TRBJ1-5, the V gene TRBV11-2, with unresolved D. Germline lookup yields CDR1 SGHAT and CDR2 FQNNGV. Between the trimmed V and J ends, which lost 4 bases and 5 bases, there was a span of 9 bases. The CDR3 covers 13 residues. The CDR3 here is CASSYAPDQPQHF. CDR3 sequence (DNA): TGTGCCAGCAGCTACGCCCCAGATCAGCCCCAGCATTTT.

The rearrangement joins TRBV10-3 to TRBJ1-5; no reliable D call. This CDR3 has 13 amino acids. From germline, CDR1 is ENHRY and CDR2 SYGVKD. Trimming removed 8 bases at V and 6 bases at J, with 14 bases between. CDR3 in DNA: TGTGCCATCGGTTATGAGATTCGTCAGCCCCAGCATTTT. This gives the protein CAIGYEIRQPQHF.

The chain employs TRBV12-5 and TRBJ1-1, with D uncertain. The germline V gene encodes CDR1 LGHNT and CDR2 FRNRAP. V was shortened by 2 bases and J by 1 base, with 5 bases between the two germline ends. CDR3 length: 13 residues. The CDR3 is CASGLWRNTEAFF. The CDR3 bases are TGTGCTAGTGGTTTGTGGAGGAACACTGAAGCTTTCTTT.

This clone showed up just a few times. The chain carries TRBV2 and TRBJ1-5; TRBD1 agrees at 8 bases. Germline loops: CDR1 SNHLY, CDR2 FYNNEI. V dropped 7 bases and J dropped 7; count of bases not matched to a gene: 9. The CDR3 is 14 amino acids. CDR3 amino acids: CASTRQGTRQPQHF. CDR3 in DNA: TGTGCCAGCACTCGACAGGGGACGAGGCAGCCCCAGCATTTT. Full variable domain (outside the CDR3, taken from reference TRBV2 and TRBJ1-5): EPEVTQTPSHQVTQMGQEVILRCVPISNHLYFYWYRQILGQKVEFLVSFYNNEISEKSEIFDDQFSVERPDGSNFTLKIRSTKLEDSAMYFCASTRQGTRQPQHFGDGTRLSIL.

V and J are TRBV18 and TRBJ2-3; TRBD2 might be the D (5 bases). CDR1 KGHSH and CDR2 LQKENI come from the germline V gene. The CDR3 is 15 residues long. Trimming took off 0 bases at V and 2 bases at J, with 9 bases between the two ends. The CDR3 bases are TGTGCCAGCTCACCACCGGGAGCCCCCACAGATACGCAGTATTTT. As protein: CASSPPGAPTDTQYF.

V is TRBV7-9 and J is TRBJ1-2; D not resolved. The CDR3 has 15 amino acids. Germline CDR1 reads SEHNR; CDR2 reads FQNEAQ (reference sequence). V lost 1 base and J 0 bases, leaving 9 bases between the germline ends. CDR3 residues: CASSLEAAPNYGYTF. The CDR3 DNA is TGTGCCAGCAGCTTAGAGGCGGCCCCTAACTATGGCTACACCTTC.

CDR3 in amino acids: CASSQVGGFTDTQYF. The CDR3 DNA is TGTGCCAGCAGCCAAGTGGGAGGGTTTACAGATACGCAGTATTTT. The V and J genes are TRBV3-1 (or the pseudogene TRBV3-2) and TRBJ2-3; 7 nucleotides line up with TRBD2. The CDR3 totals 15 residues. With 1 base clipped from V and 3 bases from J, the junction kept 4 bases outside the gene matches. Germline V gene sequence: CDR1 LGHDT, CDR2 YNNKEL (reference sequence).

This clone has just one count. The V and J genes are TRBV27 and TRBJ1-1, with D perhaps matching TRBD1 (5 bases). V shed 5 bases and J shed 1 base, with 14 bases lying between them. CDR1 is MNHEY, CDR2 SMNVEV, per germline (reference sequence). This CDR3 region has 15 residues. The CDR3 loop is CASSPQGSPNTEAFF. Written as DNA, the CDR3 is TGTGCCAGCAGTCCGCAGGGCAGCCCGAACACTGAAGCTTTCTTT.

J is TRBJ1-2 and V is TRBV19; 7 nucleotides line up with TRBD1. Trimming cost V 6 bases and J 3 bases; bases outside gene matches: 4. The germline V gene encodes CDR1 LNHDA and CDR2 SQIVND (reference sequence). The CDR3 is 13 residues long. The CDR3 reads CASSRGQYYGYTF. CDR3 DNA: TGTGCCAGTAGCCGGGGACAGTACTATGGCTACACCTTC.

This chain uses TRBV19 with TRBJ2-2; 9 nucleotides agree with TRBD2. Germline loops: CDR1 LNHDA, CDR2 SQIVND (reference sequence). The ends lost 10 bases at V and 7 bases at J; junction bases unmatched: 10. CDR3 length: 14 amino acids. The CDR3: CAIRRREGLGELFF. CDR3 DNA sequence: TGTGCCATTCGGCGGCGGGAGGGCCTCGGGGAGCTGTTTTTT.

This CDR3 reads CASSLEGGQPQHF. The CDR3 DNA follows: TGTGCCAGCAGCTTGGAAGGAGGACAGCCCCAGCATTTT. The genes are TRBV5-4 and TRBJ1-5, with D unresolved. Trimming removed 0 bases at V and 7 bases at J, with 8 bases between. From germline, CDR1 is SGHNT and CDR2 YYREEE (reference sequence). This CDR3 comprises 13 residues. The entire variable domain, with the rest obtained from reference TRBV5-4 and TRBJ1-5, is as follows: ETGVTQSPTHLIKTRGQQVTLRCSSQSGHNTVSWYQQALGQGPQFIFQYYREEENGRGNFPPRFSGLQFPNYSSELNVNALELDDSALYLCASSLEGGQPQHFGDGTRLSIL.

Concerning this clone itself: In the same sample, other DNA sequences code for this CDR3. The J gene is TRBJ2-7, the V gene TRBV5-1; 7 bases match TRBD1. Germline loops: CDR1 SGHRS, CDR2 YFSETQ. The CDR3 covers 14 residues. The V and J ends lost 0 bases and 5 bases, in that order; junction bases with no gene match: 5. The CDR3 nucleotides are TGCGCCAGCAGCTTGGGACAGGGTGCCCACGAGCAGTACTTC. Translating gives CASSLGQGAHEQYF.

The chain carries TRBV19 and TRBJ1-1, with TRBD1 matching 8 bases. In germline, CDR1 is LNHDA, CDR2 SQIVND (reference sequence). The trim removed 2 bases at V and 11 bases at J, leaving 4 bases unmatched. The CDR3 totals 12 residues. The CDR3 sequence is CASSITGQAAFF. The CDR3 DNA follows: TGTGCCAGTAGTATAACGGGACAGGCTGCTTTCTTT. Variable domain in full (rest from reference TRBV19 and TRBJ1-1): DGGITQSPKYLFRKEGQNVTLSCEQNLNHDAMYWYRQDPGQGLRLIYYSQIVNDFQKGDIAEGYSVSREKKESFPLTVTSAQKNPTAFYLCASSITGQAAFFGQGTRLTVV.

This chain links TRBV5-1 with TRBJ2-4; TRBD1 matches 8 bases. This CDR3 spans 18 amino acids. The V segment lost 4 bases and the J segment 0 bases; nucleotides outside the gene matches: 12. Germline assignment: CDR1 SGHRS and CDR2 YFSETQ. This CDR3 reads CASSAAGTGELAKNIQYF. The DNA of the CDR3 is TGCGCCAGCAGCGCCGCCGGGACAGGCGAACTAGCCAAAAACATTCAGTACTTC.

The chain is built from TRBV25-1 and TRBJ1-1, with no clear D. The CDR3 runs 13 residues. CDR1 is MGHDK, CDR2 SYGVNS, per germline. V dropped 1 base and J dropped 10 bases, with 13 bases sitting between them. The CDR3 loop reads CASSEWAGIAAFF. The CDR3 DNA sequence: TGTGCCAGCAGTGAATGGGCAGGTATTGCAGCTTTCTTT.

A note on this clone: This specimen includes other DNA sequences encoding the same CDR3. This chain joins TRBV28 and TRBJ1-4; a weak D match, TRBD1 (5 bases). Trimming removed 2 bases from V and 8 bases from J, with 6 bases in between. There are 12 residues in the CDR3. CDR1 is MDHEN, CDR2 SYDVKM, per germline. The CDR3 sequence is CASSLQGEKLFF. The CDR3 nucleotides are TGTGCCAGCAGTTTACAGGGCGAAAAACTGTTTTTT.

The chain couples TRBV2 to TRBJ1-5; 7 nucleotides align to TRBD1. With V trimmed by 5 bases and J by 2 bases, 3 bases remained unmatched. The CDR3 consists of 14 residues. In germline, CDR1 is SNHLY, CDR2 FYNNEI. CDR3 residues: CASSRGLGNQPQHF. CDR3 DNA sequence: TGTGCCAGCAGTAGGGGGCTGGGCAATCAGCCCCAGCATTTT.

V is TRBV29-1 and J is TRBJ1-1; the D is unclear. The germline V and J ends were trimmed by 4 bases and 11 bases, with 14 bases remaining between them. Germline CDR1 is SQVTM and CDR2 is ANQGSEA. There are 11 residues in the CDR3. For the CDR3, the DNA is TGCAGCGTTGCGTCGGGCGGGAATGCTTTCTTT. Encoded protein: CSVASGGNAFF.

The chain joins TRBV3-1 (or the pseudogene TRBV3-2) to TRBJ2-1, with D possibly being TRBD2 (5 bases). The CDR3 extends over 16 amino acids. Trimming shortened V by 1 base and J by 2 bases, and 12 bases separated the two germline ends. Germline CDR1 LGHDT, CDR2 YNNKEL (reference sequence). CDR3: CASSQGWSGAYNEQFF. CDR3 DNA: TGTGCCAGCAGCCAAGGATGGAGCGGAGCCTACAATGAGCAGTTCTTC.

The CDR3 DNA reads TGTGCCAGCTCACCAAGCAGCAATCAGCCCCAGCATTTT. This encodes CASSPSSNQPQHF. The chain is built from TRBV18 and TRBJ1-5; D is unclear. Germline values: CDR1 KGHSH, CDR2 LQKENI. Trimming cost V 2 bases and J 1 base, with 3 bases left between them. This CDR3 comprises 13 residues. The entire variable domain, with the rest obtained from reference TRBV18 and TRBJ1-5, is as follows: NAGVMQNPRHLVRRRGQEARLRCSPMKGHSHVYWYRQLPEEGLKFMVYLQKENIIDESGMPKERFSAEFPKEGPSILRIQQVVRGDSAAYFCASSPSSNQPQHFGDGTRLSIL.

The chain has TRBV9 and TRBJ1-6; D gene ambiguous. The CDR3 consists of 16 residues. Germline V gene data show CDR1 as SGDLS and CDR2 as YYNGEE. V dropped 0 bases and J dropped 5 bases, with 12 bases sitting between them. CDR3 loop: CASSVGRNPDNSPLHF. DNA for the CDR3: TGTGCCAGCAGCGTAGGCAGAAACCCAGATAATTCACCCCTCCACTTT.

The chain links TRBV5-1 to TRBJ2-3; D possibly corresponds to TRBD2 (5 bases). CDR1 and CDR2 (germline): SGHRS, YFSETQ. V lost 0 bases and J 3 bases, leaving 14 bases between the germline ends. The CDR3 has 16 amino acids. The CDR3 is CASSLGLRRETDTQYF. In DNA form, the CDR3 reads TGCGCCAGCAGCTTGGGACTTCGAAGGGAGACAGATACGCAGTATTTT.

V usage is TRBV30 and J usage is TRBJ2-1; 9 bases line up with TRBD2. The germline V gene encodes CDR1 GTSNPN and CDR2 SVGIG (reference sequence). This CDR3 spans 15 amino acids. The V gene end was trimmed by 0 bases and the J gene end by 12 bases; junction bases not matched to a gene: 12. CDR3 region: CAWSVLRPLAGRQFF. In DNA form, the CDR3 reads TGTGCCTGGAGTGTTCTACGCCCGCTAGCGGGGAGGCAGTTCTTC.

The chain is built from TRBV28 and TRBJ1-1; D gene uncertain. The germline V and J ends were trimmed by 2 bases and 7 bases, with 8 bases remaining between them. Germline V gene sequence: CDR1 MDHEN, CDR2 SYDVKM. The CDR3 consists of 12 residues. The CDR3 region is CASSLVRGEAFF. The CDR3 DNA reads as TGTGCCAGCAGTTTAGTTCGCGGTGAAGCTTTCTTT.

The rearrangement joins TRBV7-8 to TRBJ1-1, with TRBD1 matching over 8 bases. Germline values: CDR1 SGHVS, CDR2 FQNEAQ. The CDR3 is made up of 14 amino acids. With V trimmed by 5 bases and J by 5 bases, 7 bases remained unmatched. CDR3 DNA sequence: TGTGCCAGCAGCGCCCAGGGGGCTTGGACTGAAGCTTTCTTT. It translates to CASSAQGAWTEAFF.

The CDR3 nucleotides are TGTGCCAGTAGCCCTTTCTGGGGCGGAGGAAACACCATATATTTT. This gives the protein CASSPFWGGGNTIYF. V gene TRBV19 combines with J gene TRBJ1-3; the D gene is possibly TRBD1 (5 bases). The CDR3 contains 15 residues. The V end was cut by 6 bases, the J end by 4 bases, with 16 bases between. Germline V CDR1 and CDR2: LNHDA, SQIVND (reference sequence).

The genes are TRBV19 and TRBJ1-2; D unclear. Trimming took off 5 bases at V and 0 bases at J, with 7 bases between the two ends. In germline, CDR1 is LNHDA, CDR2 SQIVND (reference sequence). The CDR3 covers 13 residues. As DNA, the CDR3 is TGTGCCAGTAGTTTGCCAGCTAACTATGGCTACACCTTC. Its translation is CASSLPANYGYTF.

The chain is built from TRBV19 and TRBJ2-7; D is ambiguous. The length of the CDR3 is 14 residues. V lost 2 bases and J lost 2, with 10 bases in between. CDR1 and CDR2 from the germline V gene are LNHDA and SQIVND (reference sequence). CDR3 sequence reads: CASSIMGDTYEQYF. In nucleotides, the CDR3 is TGTGCCAGTAGTATAATGGGTGACACCTACGAGCAGTACTTC.

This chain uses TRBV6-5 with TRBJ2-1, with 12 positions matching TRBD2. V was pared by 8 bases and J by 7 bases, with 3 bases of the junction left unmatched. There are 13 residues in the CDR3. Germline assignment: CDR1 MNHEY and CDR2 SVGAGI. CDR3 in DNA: TGTGCCAGCTATACTAGCGGGAGGAATGAGCAGTTCTTC. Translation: CASYTSGRNEQFF.